These 22 T cell receptor beta chains were sequenced from one sample in a study of shared clonotypes between healthy human individuals. Sequencing was performed with immunoSEQ multiplex PCR; in TCRdb, only in-frame clones are kept and a portion is missing. The repertoire holds about 2.1 million clones, approximately 92% seen once, with 1.5% to 2% in the top ten. Naive CD8 cells lacked CD45RO and underwent positive selection for CCR7, leaving out terminally differentiated effector memory CD45RA+ cells. What was sequenced was naive CD8+ T cells from PBMCs. These receptors were collected from a man aged 18 to 30 in good health. Some clones in this sample may be carry-over from other donors' samples.

The rearrangement links TRBV19 to TRBJ2-2; D ambiguous. Trimming shortened V by 4 bases and J by 0 bases, and 12 bases separated the two germline ends. CDR3 size: 16 residues. Per the germline V gene, CDR1 is LNHDA and CDR2 is SQIVND (reference sequence). The CDR3 reads CASSSLGGSNTGELFF. The CDR3 coding sequence is TGTGCCAGTAGTAGCCTAGGTGGATCGAACACCGGGGAGCTGTTTTTT.

The V call is TRBV7-9, the J call TRBJ2-2; weak D call: TRBD1 (6 bases). This CDR3 contains 15 residues. V lost 1 base and J lost 3, with 9 bases in between. The germline CDR1 and CDR2 sequences are SEHNR and FQNEAQ (reference sequence). For the CDR3, the DNA is TGTGCCAGCAGCTTAGATCCAGGGGACACCGGGGAGCTGTTTTTT. It translates to CASSLDPGDTGELFF.

This sequence joins TRBV4-1 and TRBJ2-1; D remains unclear. The V gene lost 0 bases and the J gene lost 4 bases, with 7 bases spanning the gap. Germline CDR1 is MGHRA and CDR2 is YSYEKL. The CDR3 consists of 14 residues. This chain's CDR3 is CASSQDGRYNEQFF. As DNA, the CDR3 is TGCGCCAGCAGCCAAGACGGGCGATACAATGAGCAGTTCTTC.

This clone appeared once. The genes are TRBV28 and TRBJ1-2; D might be TRBD1 (5 bases). The CDR3 sequence is 15 residues long. Trimming took 3 bases from V and 5 from J, leaving 16 bases between them. In germline, CDR1 is MDHEN, CDR2 SYDVKM. CDR3 coding DNA: TGTGCCAGCAGTTTTCCAGGGCTTAGTCTTTATGGCTACACCTTC. Protein product: CASSFPGLSLYGYTF.

This chain connects TRBV5-1 to TRBJ2-1, with D possibly called TRBD1 or TRBD2 (5 bases each). The V gene's germline CDR1 is SGHRS and CDR2 YFSETQ. V was cut by 2 bases and J by 4 bases, with 16 bases left in between. This CDR3 spans 16 amino acids. Here the CDR3 reads CASSFALGTSYNEQFF. CDR3 sequence (DNA): TGCGCCAGCAGCTTCGCTCTAGGGACCTCTTACAATGAGCAGTTCTTC.

The chain combines TRBV5-6 with TRBJ2-5; possibly TRBD1 or TRBD2 for D (6 bases each). This CDR3 has 14 amino acids. The V end was cut by 2 bases, the J end by 5 bases, with 13 bases between. The V gene's germline CDR1 is SGHDT and CDR2 YYEEEE. The CDR3 sequence: CASSLSWGAETQYF. The CDR3 DNA follows: TGTGCCAGCAGCTTATCGTGGGGGGCCGAGACCCAGTACTTC.

The chain employs TRBV7-3 and TRBJ1-2; D is possibly TRBD1 (6 bases). This CDR3 comprises 15 residues. CDR1 is SGHTA, CDR2 FQGTGA, per germline. Trimming took 2 bases from V and 8 from J, leaving 18 bases between them. CDR3 in amino acids: CASSLGHTGTEGYTF. The CDR3 nucleotides read TGTGCCAGCAGCTTAGGCCACACAGGGACTGAGGGCTACACCTTC.

Here the CDR3 DNA reads TGTGCCAGCAGCACCGGACAGGGTCCCTACAATGAGCAGTTCTTC. Encoded protein: CASSTGQGPYNEQFF. The genes are TRBV7-9 and TRBJ2-1; 8 nucleotides align to TRBD1. CDR3 length: 15 residues. The V gene end was trimmed by 5 bases and the J gene end by 2 bases; junction bases not matched to a gene: 5. Looked up from germline, CDR1 is SEHNR and CDR2 is FQNEAQ (reference sequence).

The J gene is TRBJ1-2, the V gene TRBV27; D remains unclear. The CDR3 spans 12 residues. V was pared by 5 bases and J by 1 base, with 5 bases between. Germline values: CDR1 MNHEY, CDR2 SMNVEV (reference sequence). The CDR3 DNA follows: TGTGCCAGCAGTCCACATAACTATGGCTACACCTTC. This encodes CASSPHNYGYTF.

The chain has TRBV7-8 and TRBJ2-3; the D gene is possibly TRBD2 (5 bases). The CDR3 runs to 16 residues. Trimming stripped 3 bases from V and 4 bases from J, with 17 bases between. Germline assignment: CDR1 SGHVS and CDR2 FQNEAQ. The CDR3, as DNA: TGTGCCAGCAGCTTTTCGGTGGTGAGGGTTGCAGATACGCAGTATTTT. It yields the protein CASSFSVVRVADTQYF.

Details on this clone: Other DNA sequences within the sample encode an identical CDR3. This chain uses TRBV2 with TRBJ2-7, with D unresolved. V was shortened by 4 bases and J by 3 bases, with 7 bases between the two germline ends. Germline assignment: CDR1 SNHLY and CDR2 FYNNEI. The CDR3 is 12 amino acids. Written as DNA, the CDR3 is TGTGCCAGCAGTGTTGGTAGCTACGAGCAGTACTTC. It specifies CASSVGSYEQYF.

CDR3 DNA sequence: TGTGCCAGCAGTGAACTGAACACTCCCTATGCTTTCTTT. It is translated as CASSELNTPYAFF. The genes are TRBV6-1 and TRBJ1-1; D uncertain. This CDR3 is 13 amino acids long. Per the germline V gene, CDR1 is MNHNS and CDR2 is SASEGT. Trimming removed 2 bases at V and 11 bases at J, with 15 bases between.

This clone was seen once. The chain couples TRBV6-5 to TRBJ2-7; 11 bases map to TRBD2. The CDR3 is made up of 15 amino acids. Germline CDR1 and CDR2: MNHEY and SVGAGI. V shed 6 bases, J shed 2 bases, and the junction held 6 bases outside the gene matches. CDR3 DNA sequence: TGTGCCAGCAGCCCCATAGCGGGAGGGCCCTACGAGCAGTACTTC. The encoded protein is CASSPIAGGPYEQYF.

About this clone: At one end the junction does not follow the germline gene, possibly because of a read error. The chain couples TRBV18 to TRBJ2-7, with D maybe TRBD2 (6 bases). From germline, CDR1 is KGHSH and CDR2 LQKENI. The CDR3 contains 15 residues. The CDR3 protein is CASSPAGLPKVEMDF. DNA of the CDR3: TGTGCCAGCTCACCCGCGGGACTCCCCAAGGTCGAGATGGACTTC. The complete variable domain, with remaining parts taken from reference TRBV18 and TRBJ2-7, reads NAGVMQNPRHLVRRRGQEARLRCSPMKGHSHVYWYRQLPEEGLKFMVYLQKENIIDESGMPKERFSAEFPKEGPSILRIQQVVRGDSAAYFCASSPAGLPKVEMDFGPGTRLTVT.

Worth noting for this clone: The same CDR3 can be traced to other DNA sequences in this sample. The chain couples TRBV19 to TRBJ1-1; the D is unclear. V was cut by 3 bases and J by 1 base, with 6 bases left in between. The CDR3 runs to 13 residues. Germline lookup yields CDR1 LNHDA and CDR2 SQIVND (reference sequence). CDR3 coding DNA: TGTGCCAGTAGTATGGGGTCGAACACTGAAGCTTTCTTT. Translating it yields CASSMGSNTEAFF.

CDR3 nucleotides: TGTGCCAGCAGCTTAGATTTGACTAGCGGGAACCCCCATGAGCAGTTCTTC. Protein: CASSLDLTSGNPHEQFF. This chain connects TRBV7-2 to TRBJ2-1, with 11 bases matching TRBD2. The CDR3 extends over 17 amino acids. CDR1 is SGHTA and CDR2 is FQGNSA in the germline V gene. With 1 base clipped from V and 8 bases from J, the junction kept 10 bases outside the gene matches.

The chain employs TRBV29-1 and TRBJ1-1; no firm D call. Trimming took 6 bases from V and 1 from J, leaving 9 bases between them. Germline CDR1 and CDR2: SQVTM and ANQGSEA. This CDR3 is 12 amino acids long. DNA for the CDR3: TGCAGCGTAGTAGTACCGAACACTGAAGCTTTCTTT. Translated: CSVVVPNTEAFF.

V usage is TRBV28 and J usage is TRBJ2-7, with D perhaps TRBD1 or TRBD2 (6 bases each). The length of the CDR3 is 17 residues. The germline CDR1 and CDR2 sequences are MDHEN and SYDVKM. The germline V and J ends were trimmed by 2 bases and 0 bases, with 17 bases remaining between them. CDR3 sequence: CASSLHTPRGLSYEQYF. For the CDR3, the DNA is TGTGCCAGCAGTTTACACACCCCTCGGGGGCTCTCCTACGAGCAGTACTTC.

J is TRBJ2-1 and V is TRBV2; TRBD2 agrees at 12 bases. This CDR3 region has 15 residues. V lost 7 bases, J lost 6 bases, and 7 bases stayed unmatched. Germline values: CDR1 SNHLY, CDR2 FYNNEI. CDR3: CASIFGLAGTNEQFF. The CDR3 coding sequence is TGTGCCAGCATTTTCGGACTAGCGGGAACCAATGAGCAGTTCTTC.

The gene calls are TRBV11-2 and TRBJ1-2; maybe TRBD1 (5 bases). There are 16 residues in the CDR3. Germline values: CDR1 SGHAT, CDR2 FQNNGV. V shed 6 bases and J shed 4 bases, with 21 bases lying between them. The CDR3 loop is CASSPGEAGYIYGYTF. In DNA, the CDR3 is TGTGCCAGCAGTCCCGGGGAGGCAGGGTACATCTATGGCTACACCTTC.

The chain is built from TRBV19 and TRBJ1-2; a possible D gene is TRBD1 (5 bases). The germline V and J ends were trimmed by 5 bases and 0 bases, with 13 bases remaining between them. This CDR3 contains 15 residues. CDR1 LNHDA and CDR2 SQIVND come from the germline V gene (reference sequence). CDR3 amino acids: CASSSNRRANYGYTF. CDR3 in DNA: TGTGCCAGTAGTTCAAACAGGAGAGCTAACTATGGCTACACCTTC.

This sequence joins TRBV5-1 and TRBJ1-3; D is ambiguous. V gave up 4 bases and J gave up 0 bases, with 11 bases separating them. The CDR3 has 15 amino acids. Germline V CDR1 and CDR2: SGHRS, YFSETQ. CDR3 residues: CASSQEGFSGNTIYF. The DNA of the CDR3 is TGCGCCAGCAGCCAAGAGGGATTCTCTGGAAACACCATATATTTT.